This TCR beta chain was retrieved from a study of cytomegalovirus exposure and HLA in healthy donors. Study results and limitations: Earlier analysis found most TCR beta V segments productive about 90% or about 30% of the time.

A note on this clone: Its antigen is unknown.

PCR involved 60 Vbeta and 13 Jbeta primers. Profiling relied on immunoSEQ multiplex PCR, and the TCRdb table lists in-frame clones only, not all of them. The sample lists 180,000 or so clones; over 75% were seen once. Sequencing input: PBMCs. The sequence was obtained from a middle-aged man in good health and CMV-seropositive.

The CDR3 loop reads CSAERFRESHNEQFF. DNA of the CDR3: TGCAGCGCCGAACGCTTTAGGGAGTCCCACAATGAGCAGTTCTTC. J is TRBJ2-1 and V is TRBV29-1, with D tentatively TRBD2 (5 bases). The CDR3 runs to 15 residues. The germline gives CDR1 SQVTM, CDR2 ANQGSEA. Between the trimmed V and J ends, which lost 7 bases and 5 bases, there was a span of 21 bases.